Presented here are 12 T cell receptor beta chains from one specimen sequenced in a study of PD-L1 blockade in urothelial cancer (dated by TCRdb to between 2016 and 2019). In light of the paper, this sample's time point label describes: peripheral blood 6 weeks after treatment start. Libraries were built with the immunoSEQ multiplex PCR assay. Entries here come from immuneACCESS through TCRdb and include only in-frame sequences with V and J called. Some clones fail to appear in such tables; in the studies checked, an unresolved V gene covers under half of the shortfall, and the cause of the remainder is unknown. The sample records about 50,000 clones, about 88% of which are singletons. The ten largest make up less than 3% of the sample. The sample here was PBMCs, taken around atezolizumab (anti-PD-L1) treatment. These receptors all stem from a man aged 60-69 years with urothelial cancer.

The rearrangement uses TRBV6-5 and TRBJ2-2; no clear D. This CDR3 comprises 12 residues. V lost 8 bases and J lost 4, with 8 bases in between. Germline V CDR1 and CDR2: MNHEY, SVGAGI. CDR3 amino acids: CASRLFTGELFF. The CDR3 DNA follows: TGTGCCAGCCGACTGTTCACCGGGGAGCTGTTTTTT.

The rearrangement links TRBV7-3 to TRBJ2-5, with TRBD2 matching over 7 bases. From germline, CDR1 is SGHTA and CDR2 FQGTGA. The V segment lost 2 bases and the J segment 2 bases; nucleotides outside the gene matches: 5. CDR3 length: 15 amino acids. The CDR3 DNA sequence: TGTGCCAGCAGCTTAGGACCGGGACTACAAGAGACCCAGTACTTC. Its translation is CASSLGPGLQETQYF.

The CDR3 coding sequence is TGTGCCAGCAGCCCCCGGGGGGTCCGCACAGATACGCAGTATTTT. The encoded protein is CASSPRGVRTDTQYF. The chain uses TRBV7-3 and TRBJ2-3; TRBD2 matches 7 bases. Trimming cost V 5 bases and J 1 base; bases outside gene matches: 6. The germline V gene encodes CDR1 SGHTA and CDR2 FQGTGA. The CDR3 contains 15 residues.

The gene calls are TRBV28 and TRBJ2-7, with 11 bases aligning to TRBD2. Germline values: CDR1 MDHEN, CDR2 SYDVKM. V shed 7 bases and J 2 bases; nucleotides not matched to a gene: 13. The CDR3 loop spans 17 amino acids. This CDR3 is CASTPGTSGTRAYEQYF. The CDR3 DNA reads TGTGCCAGCACTCCCGGGACTAGCGGCACTAGAGCCTACGAGCAGTACTTC.

This rearrangement joins TRBV5-4 to TRBJ2-3; TRBD2 matches at 8 bases. Germline lookup yields CDR1 SGHNT and CDR2 YYREEE (reference sequence). CDR3 length: 17 residues. J lost 3 bases, V lost 4 bases, and 13 bases had no gene match. The CDR3 loop is CASSLAPSGSSTDTQYF. The CDR3 DNA follows: TGTGCCAGCAGCCTGGCGCCGAGCGGGAGTAGTACAGATACGCAGTATTTT.

The chain links TRBV5-4 to TRBJ2-2; 7 nucleotides agree with TRBD2. Germline trimming cut 4 bases from V and 2 bases from J; bases unmatched to any gene: 8. CDR1 and CDR2 (germline): SGHNT, YYREEE (reference sequence). The CDR3 sequence is 16 residues long. DNA of the CDR3: TGTGCCAGCAGCCCTGGGGGGGGACCCAACACCGGGGAGCTGTTTTTT. Protein sequence: CASSPGGGPNTGELFF.

V usage is TRBV5-1 and J usage is TRBJ1-1; 10 bases are a match to TRBD1. The CDR3 is 15 amino acids. CDR1 and CDR2 from the germline V gene are SGHRS and YFSETQ. V lost 4 bases to trimming and J lost 1 base; unmatched junction nucleotides: 4. CDR3 nucleotide sequence: TGCGCCAGCAGCCCGACAGGGGGCACGAACACTGAAGCTTTCTTT. This encodes CASSPTGGTNTEAFF.

The chain uses TRBV4-3 and TRBJ1-4, with D possibly TRBD1 on 5 matching bases. V was pared by 0 bases and J by 4 bases, with 9 bases between. The CDR3 consists of 15 residues. Germline V gives CDR1 LGHNA, CDR2 YSLEER. The CDR3, as DNA: TGCGCCAGCAGCCAAGATGTGGGGCGTAATGAAAAACTGTTTTTT. Translated, it gives CASSQDVGRNEKLFF.

This chain joins TRBV6-1 and TRBJ1-1; a possible D gene is TRBD1 (5 bases). Trimming stripped 5 bases from V and 1 base from J, with 11 bases between. CDR1 and CDR2 (germline): MNHNS, SASEGT. This CDR3 has 14 residues. The CDR3: CASSPGTKNTEAFF. The CDR3, as DNA: TGTGCCAGCAGTCCTGGGACTAAGAACACTGAAGCTTTCTTT.

This chain connects TRBV6-5 to TRBJ2-7; D may be TRBD2 (6 bases). Trimming cost V 4 bases and J 2 bases, with 12 bases left between them. The CDR3 consists of 14 residues. Germline CDR1 reads MNHEY; CDR2 reads SVGAGI. CDR3: CASSSPSDAYEQYF. As DNA, the CDR3 is TGTGCCAGCAGTTCCCCTAGCGATGCCTACGAGCAGTACTTC.

The chain joins TRBV5-1 to TRBJ2-5, with 15 bases matching TRBD2. The CDR3 loop spans 17 amino acids. J lost 5 bases, V lost 4 bases, and 9 bases had no gene match. The germline V gene has CDR1 SGHRS and CDR2 YFSETQ. CDR3 region: CASSLGTSGGPLETQYF. In DNA, the CDR3 is TGCGCCAGCAGCCTAGGGACTAGCGGGGGGCCGTTGGAGACCCAGTACTTC.

This sequence joins TRBV27 and TRBJ1-3, with D perhaps matching TRBD1 (6 bases). The CDR3 is 14 residues long. CDR1 is MNHEY, CDR2 SMNVEV, per germline (reference sequence). Trimming cost V 5 bases and J 2 bases, with 10 bases left between them. The CDR3 loop reads CASSVRGPGNTIYF. In nucleotides, the CDR3 is TGTGCCAGCAGTGTCAGGGGTCCTGGAAACACCATATATTTT.